The 25 T cell receptor beta chains in this list originate from one sample, sequenced in a study of quantifying T cell responses using KT2 cells. Looking at the study overall: Reverse transcription used primers in the TCR alpha and beta constant regions.

The cDNA 3' end received a ligated oligonucleotide with a UMI. An equimolar mix of RC1.1 and RC1.2 primed the beta chain across TRBC1 and TRBC2. TCRdb re-analysed the UMI-ligation and nested PCR reads in MiXCR, keeping a single row per CDR3 protein. The sample carries roughly 51,000 distinct CDR3 sequences, about 12% recorded once. The sequenced sample consisted of PBMCs spiked with cells of the T cell clone KT2. These receptors were collected from a human donor.

In its sample, this clonotype was seen a few times. The chain links TRBV9 to TRBJ2-3; D might be TRBD2 (6 bases). The CDR3 contains 16 residues. V lost 2 bases and J lost 0, with 13 bases in between. Germline CDR1 reads SGDLS; CDR2 reads YYNGEE. The CDR3 DNA reads TGTGCCAGCAGCGTCGGTGGCGGGATTAGCACAGATACGCAGTATTTT. As protein: CASSVGGGISTDTQYF. Full variable domain (missing parts from reference TRBV9 and TRBJ2-3): DSGVTQTPKHLITATGQRVTLRCSPRSGDLSVYWYQQSLDQGLQFLIQYYNGEERAKGNILERFSAQQFPDLHSELNLSSLELGDSALYFCASSVGGGISTDTQYFGPGTRLTVL.

This clonotype showed up just a few times. The chain employs TRBV9 and TRBJ1-1; maybe TRBD1 (5 bases). This CDR3 comprises 14 residues. Per the germline V gene, CDR1 is SGDLS and CDR2 is YYNGEE. Trimming took 4 bases from V and 7 from J, leaving 17 bases between them. The CDR3 sequence: CASSLSGGRREAFF. In DNA, the CDR3 is TGTGCCAGCAGCCTGAGTGGGGGGAGACGTGAAGCTTTCTTT.

This clonotype was observed a handful of times. The CDR3, as DNA: TGTGCCAGCGTCAAGTCAGGACAGCACTCCTACGAGCAGTACTTC. Translation gives CASVKSGQHSYEQYF. The genes are TRBV6-2 or TRBV6-3 and TRBJ2-7, with TRBD1 as a possible D gene (6 bases). The germline V gene has CDR1 MNHEY and CDR2 SVGEGT. CDR3 length equals 15 residues. V dropped 8 bases and J dropped 0 bases, with 17 bases sitting between them.

The chain couples TRBV6-1 to TRBJ2-5; 8 nucleotides align to TRBD2. This CDR3 has 15 amino acids. V was pared by 6 bases and J by 1 base, with 7 bases of the junction left unmatched. Germline CDR1 and CDR2: MNHNS and SASEGT. CDR3 bases: TGTGCCAGCAGAGCTCGAACTAGCGGCCAAGAGACCCAGTACTTC. Translated, it gives CASRARTSGQETQYF.

The J gene is TRBJ2-3, the V gene TRBV7-8; D ambiguous. This CDR3 has 16 amino acids. With 2 bases removed from V and 1 base from J, the gap between germline ends came to 13 bases. Germline V gene data show CDR1 as SGHVS and CDR2 as FQNEAQ. This CDR3 is CASSLRMGGGTDTQYF. CDR3 bases: TGTGCCAGCAGCTTACGCATGGGCGGAGGCACAGATACGCAGTATTTT.

The chain joins TRBV10-3 to TRBJ2-3, with D hard to call. This CDR3 has 12 residues. Trimming took 2 bases from V and 4 from J, leaving 4 bases between them. From germline, CDR1 is ENHRY and CDR2 SYGVKD. The CDR3 sequence: CAISELADTQYF. As DNA, the CDR3 is TGTGCCATCAGTGAGCTTGCAGATACGCAGTATTTT.

This clonotype was counted between two and nine times. The chain combines TRBV6-5 with TRBJ1-5, with D unclear. Germline V lookup: CDR1 MNHEY, CDR2 SVGAGI. This CDR3 is 13 amino acids long. With 8 bases removed from V and 3 bases from J, the gap between germline ends came to 11 bases. The CDR3 DNA reads TGTGCCAGCGGTCCATCGATCAATCAGCCCCAGCATTTT. Amino acids: CASGPSINQPQHF.

This chain connects TRBV20-1 to TRBJ2-5, with 12 bases matching TRBD1. Germline V gene data show CDR1 as DFQATT and CDR2 as SNEGSKA (reference sequence). The CDR3 totals 14 residues. The junction had 6 bases not matched to a gene; V was cut back by 5 bases and J by 5 bases. CDR3: CSASGTGGRETQYF. For the CDR3, the DNA is TGCAGTGCTTCTGGGACAGGGGGCAGGGAGACCCAGTACTTC.

This clonotype was picked up many times. The gene calls are TRBV9 and TRBJ2-3; no firm D call. V lost 3 bases to trimming and J lost 1 base, with 12 bases between them. Germline CDR1 is SGDLS and CDR2 is YYNGEE. This CDR3 region has 15 residues. The CDR3 coding sequence is TGTGCCAGCAGCGCTGACCTAAGGGGCACAGATACGCAGTATTTT. Protein: CASSADLRGTDTQYF.

In its sample, this clonotype was seen a few times. This chain links TRBV6-1 with TRBJ2-7; 7 bases fit TRBD1. The CDR3 sequence is 16 residues long. V lost 0 bases to trimming and J lost 5 bases; unmatched junction nucleotides: 10. Looked up from germline, CDR1 is MNHNS and CDR2 is SASEGT. CDR3 residues: CASSEARTGEGHEQYF. CDR3 bases: TGTGCCAGCAGTGAAGCACGGACAGGCGAGGGCCACGAGCAGTACTTC.

CDR3 in DNA: TGTGCCAGCACCCGGGGACTAGCGGGAACTGCAGATACGCAGTATTTT. Translation gives CASTRGLAGTADTQYF. The chain employs TRBV7-8 and TRBJ2-3; the match to TRBD2 covers 13 bases. The CDR3 extends over 16 amino acids. CDR1 SGHVS and CDR2 FQNEAQ come from the germline V gene. J was trimmed by 4 bases and V by 7 bases; bases with no gene match: 8.

V and J are TRBV5-1 and TRBJ1-1; D remains ambiguous. Germline assignment: CDR1 SGHRS and CDR2 YFSETQ. The V end was cut by 4 bases, the J end by 0 bases, with 10 bases between. The CDR3 runs to 14 residues. The CDR3 region is CASSPVSMNTEAFF. DNA for the CDR3: TGCGCCAGCAGCCCAGTGTCTATGAACACTGAAGCTTTCTTT.

This clonotype was observed many times. The chain carries TRBV19 and TRBJ1-2, with a weak D call TRBD1 (5 bases). Trimming shortened V by 5 bases and J by 4 bases, and 20 bases separated the two germline ends. Germline CDR1 LNHDA, CDR2 SQIVND (reference sequence). CDR3 length: 16 residues. Written as DNA, the CDR3 is TGTGCCAGTAGTCCCGAGCCCGCAGGGTACTTCTATGGCTACACCTTC. It codes for CASSPEPAGYFYGYTF.

The V gene is TRBV20-1, the J gene TRBJ1-6; 11 bases agree with TRBD1. With V trimmed by 0 bases and J by 7 bases, 8 bases remained unmatched. Germline lookup yields CDR1 DFQATT and CDR2 SNEGSKA (reference sequence). There are 17 residues in the CDR3. The CDR3 DNA sequence: TGCAGTGCTAGAGACTTTCGGACAGGGGGCGAGAATTCACCCCTCCACTTT. Its translation: CSARDFRTGGENSPLHF.

This clonotype was counted between two and nine times. The chain employs TRBV12-3 or TRBV12-4 and TRBJ2-1, with 13 bases identical to TRBD2. This CDR3 comprises 16 residues. After removal of 3 bases from V and 9 bases from J, the junction contained 8 bases not matched to a gene. For the CDR3, the DNA is TGTGCCAGCAGTTTCAGACTAGCGGGGGGCATGTTTGAGCAGTTCTTC. Encoded protein: CASSFRLAGGMFEQFF.

In this sample, this clonotype turned up a few times. The genes are TRBV2 and TRBJ2-7, with TRBD2 as a possible D gene (5 bases). CDR3 length equals 15 residues. Deletions cut 5 bases from V and 1 base from J, with 15 bases between. Germline V gene sequence: CDR1 SNHLY, CDR2 FYNNEI. Here the CDR3 DNA reads TGTGCCAGCAGTTCGCGTCGGGGAATGTCCTACGAGCAGTACTTC. It yields the protein CASSSRRGMSYEQYF.

This chain connects TRBV11-1 to TRBJ2-7; D may be TRBD2 (5 bases). There are 15 residues in the CDR3. CDR1 and CDR2 (germline): SGHAT, FQDESV (reference sequence). Between the trimmed V and J ends, which lost 5 bases and 3 bases, there was a span of 17 bases. Here the CDR3 DNA reads TGTGCCAGCAGCCTAAAGATAGCGAACCTCTACGAGCAGTACTTC. Protein sequence: CASSLKIANLYEQYF.

The sample holds a few counts of this clonotype. This chain joins TRBV7-9 and TRBJ2-7; TRBD1 aligns across 10 bases. Germline V lookup: CDR1 SEHNR, CDR2 FQNEAQ (reference sequence). This CDR3 has 14 residues. V shed 3 bases and J 3 bases; nucleotides not matched to a gene: 2. The CDR3 sequence is CASSLGTGVYEQYF. DNA for the CDR3: TGTGCCAGCAGCTTGGGGACAGGGGTCTACGAGCAGTACTTC.

This clonotype was picked up many times. This rearrangement joins TRBV6-1 to TRBJ2-3, with D perhaps matching TRBD2 (5 bases). Between the trimmed V and J ends, which lost 1 base and 0 bases, there was a span of 20 bases. The CDR3 consists of 19 residues. Looked up from germline, CDR1 is MNHNS and CDR2 is SASEGT. CDR3 amino acids: CASSEGGRGYRGSTDTQYF. The CDR3 DNA follows: TGTGCCAGCAGTGAAGGTGGCCGGGGTTATCGGGGAAGCACAGATACGCAGTATTTT.

V gene TRBV28 combines with J gene TRBJ2-7, with D perhaps TRBD1 (5 bases). Germline V gene data show CDR1 as MDHEN and CDR2 as SYDVKM. V lost 1 base to trimming and J lost 9 bases, with 19 bases between them. The CDR3 spans 15 residues. Here the CDR3 reads CASSLLGAGLKVQYF. The CDR3 coding sequence is TGTGCCAGCAGTTTATTAGGCGCAGGGCTTAAGGTGCAGTACTTC.

In its sample, this clonotype was seen a few times. The chain carries TRBV18 and TRBJ1-1; D is perhaps TRBD1 (5 bases). Trimming pared 6 bases from V and 11 bases from J, leaving 19 bases between. The CDR3 extends over 13 amino acids. In germline, CDR1 is KGHSH, CDR2 LQKENI. CDR3 amino acids: CASSSKGQGGAFF. CDR3 sequence (DNA): TGTGCCAGCTCCTCTAAGGGTCAGGGAGGCGCTTTCTTT.

At least ten counts were recorded for this clonotype. The chain has TRBV6-9 and TRBJ1-5, with a weak D call TRBD1 (5 bases). Germline-derived CDR1 and CDR2 are MNHGY and SVAAGI. This CDR3 is built from 15 residues. Trimming cost V 1 base and J 1 base, with 8 bases left between them. The CDR3 spells CASSYCRESNQPQHF. CDR3 nucleotides: TGTGCCAGCAGTTATTGCAGGGAGAGCAATCAGCCCCAGCATTTT.

This clonotype showed up just a few times. For the CDR3, the DNA is TGCAGTGCGACGACAGGGGGATCATCAGCTTTCTTT. Protein: CSATTGGSSAFF. This chain uses TRBV20-1 with TRBJ1-1, with 9 nucleotides matching TRBD1. The CDR3 extends over 12 amino acids. Germline CDR1 and CDR2: DFQATT and SNEGSKA (reference sequence). The V gene end was trimmed by 6 bases and the J gene end by 10 bases; junction bases not matched to a gene: 9.

The chain links TRBV5-1 to TRBJ1-6, with D perhaps matching TRBD1 (6 bases). The CDR3 totals 14 residues. V was pared by 4 bases and J by 7 bases, with 12 bases between. Germline CDR1 is SGHRS and CDR2 is YFSETQ. The CDR3 loop is CASSAGQPNSPLHF. CDR3 sequence (DNA): TGCGCCAGCAGCGCCGGACAGCCGAATTCACCCCTCCACTTT. The full variable domain, with the rest looked up from reference TRBV5-1 and TRBJ1-6, is KAGVTQTPRYLIKTRGQQVTLSCSPISGHRSVSWYQQTPGQGLQFLFEYFSETQRNKGNFPGRFSGRQFSNSRSEMNVSTLELGDSALYLCASSAGQPNSPLHFGNGTRLTVT.

V gene TRBV20-1 combines with J gene TRBJ2-1, with D perhaps matching TRBD1 or TRBD2 (5 bases each). The CDR3 loop spans 12 amino acids. The ends were cut back, 5 bases at V and 9 bases at J, with 14 bases in the middle. Germline V CDR1 and CDR2: DFQATT, SNEGSKA (reference sequence). The CDR3 is CSAEWGPSEQFF. DNA for the CDR3: TGCAGTGCTGAGTGGGGACCGAGTGAGCAGTTCTTC.